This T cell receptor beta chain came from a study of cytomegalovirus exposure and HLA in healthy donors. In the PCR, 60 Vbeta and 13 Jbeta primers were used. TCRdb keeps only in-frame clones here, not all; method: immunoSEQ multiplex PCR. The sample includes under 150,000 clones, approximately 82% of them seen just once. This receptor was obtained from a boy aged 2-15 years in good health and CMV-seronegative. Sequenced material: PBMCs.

CDR3 in amino acids: CATSREIDSPRQETQYF. CDR3 DNA: TGTGCCACCAGCAGAGAGATCGACTCCCCGAGGCAAGAGACCCAGTACTTC. The rearrangement uses TRBV15 and TRBJ2-5; D is undetermined. Germline V lookup: CDR1 LNHNV, CDR2 YYDKDF (reference sequence). V lost 0 bases and J lost 2, with 16 bases in between. The CDR3 runs to 17 residues. Full variable domain (remainder filled in from reference TRBV15 and TRBJ2-5): DAMVIQNPRYQVTQFGKPVTLSCSQTLNHNVMYWYQQKSSQAPKLLFHYYDKDFNNEADTPDNFQSRRPNTSFCFLDIRSPGLGDTAMYLCATSREIDSPRQETQYFGPGTRLLVL.